Below are 4 T cell receptor beta chains sequenced from a single sample in a study of blood T cells in healthy people across ages. Using a J-beta primer mix together with a sample-barcoded 5' primer, a second PCR was run for about 6 to 12 cycles. One entry per CDR3 protein results from TCRdb running MiXCR on the 5' RACE reads. The table has more than 650,000 distinct CDR3 sequences, approximately 21% seen once. The source material was blood. Receptors were obtained from a man aged 70-80 years in good health.

This clonotype was detected only a few times. J is TRBJ2-7 and V is TRBV5-1; D is possibly TRBD1 (6 bases). Per the germline V gene, CDR1 is SGHRS and CDR2 is YFSETQ. V dropped 3 bases and J dropped 4 bases, with 11 bases sitting between them. This CDR3 region has 13 residues. The CDR3 sequence is CASSWTTGYEQYF. The CDR3, as DNA: TGCGCCAGCAGCTGGACGACAGGATACGAGCAGTACTTC.

The chain links TRBV20-1 to TRBJ2-5; tentatively, D is TRBD2 (5 bases). CDR3 size: 12 residues. CDR1 and CDR2 from the germline V gene are DFQATT and SNEGSKA (reference sequence). The V and J ends lost 5 bases and 2 bases respectively, with 9 bases between them. The CDR3 reads CSAFRDQETQYF. In nucleotides, the CDR3 is TGCAGTGCTTTCCGGGATCAAGAGACCCAGTACTTC.

The chain combines TRBV10-3 with TRBJ2-1; D gene unclear. CDR3 size: 14 residues. Trimming took off 7 bases at V and 0 bases at J, with 10 bases between the two ends. CDR1 and CDR2 (germline): ENHRY, SYGVKD. The CDR3 DNA sequence: TGTGCCATCACCGAAACTCCCTCCTACAATGAGCAGTTCTTC. Its protein product is CAITETPSYNEQFF.

This chain links TRBV11-2 with TRBJ2-1; TRBD1 is a possible D gene (7 bases). From germline, CDR1 is SGHAT and CDR2 FQNNGV. The CDR3 runs 13 residues. The V end was cut by 4 bases, the J end by 6 bases, with 10 bases between. CDR3 bases: TGTGCCAGCAGCTACCAGGGGGGCAATGAGCAGTTCTTC. Translation: CASSYQGGNEQFF.